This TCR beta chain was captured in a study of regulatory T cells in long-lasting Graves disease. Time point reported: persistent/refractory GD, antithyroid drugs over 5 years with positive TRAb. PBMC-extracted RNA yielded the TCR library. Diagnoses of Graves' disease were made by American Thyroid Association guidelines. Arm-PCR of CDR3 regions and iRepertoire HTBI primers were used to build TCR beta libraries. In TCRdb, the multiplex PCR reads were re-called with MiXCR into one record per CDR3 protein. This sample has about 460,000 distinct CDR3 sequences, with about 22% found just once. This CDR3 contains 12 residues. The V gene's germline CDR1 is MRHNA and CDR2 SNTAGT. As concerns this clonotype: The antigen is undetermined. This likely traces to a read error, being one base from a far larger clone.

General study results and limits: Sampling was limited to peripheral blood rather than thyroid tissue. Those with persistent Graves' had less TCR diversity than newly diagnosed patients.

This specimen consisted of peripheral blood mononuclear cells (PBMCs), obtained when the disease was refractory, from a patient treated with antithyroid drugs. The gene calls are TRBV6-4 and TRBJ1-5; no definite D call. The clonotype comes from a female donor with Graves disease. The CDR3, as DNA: TGTGCCAGCAGTGGCTACAATCAGTCCCAGCATTTT. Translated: CASSGYNQSQHF.